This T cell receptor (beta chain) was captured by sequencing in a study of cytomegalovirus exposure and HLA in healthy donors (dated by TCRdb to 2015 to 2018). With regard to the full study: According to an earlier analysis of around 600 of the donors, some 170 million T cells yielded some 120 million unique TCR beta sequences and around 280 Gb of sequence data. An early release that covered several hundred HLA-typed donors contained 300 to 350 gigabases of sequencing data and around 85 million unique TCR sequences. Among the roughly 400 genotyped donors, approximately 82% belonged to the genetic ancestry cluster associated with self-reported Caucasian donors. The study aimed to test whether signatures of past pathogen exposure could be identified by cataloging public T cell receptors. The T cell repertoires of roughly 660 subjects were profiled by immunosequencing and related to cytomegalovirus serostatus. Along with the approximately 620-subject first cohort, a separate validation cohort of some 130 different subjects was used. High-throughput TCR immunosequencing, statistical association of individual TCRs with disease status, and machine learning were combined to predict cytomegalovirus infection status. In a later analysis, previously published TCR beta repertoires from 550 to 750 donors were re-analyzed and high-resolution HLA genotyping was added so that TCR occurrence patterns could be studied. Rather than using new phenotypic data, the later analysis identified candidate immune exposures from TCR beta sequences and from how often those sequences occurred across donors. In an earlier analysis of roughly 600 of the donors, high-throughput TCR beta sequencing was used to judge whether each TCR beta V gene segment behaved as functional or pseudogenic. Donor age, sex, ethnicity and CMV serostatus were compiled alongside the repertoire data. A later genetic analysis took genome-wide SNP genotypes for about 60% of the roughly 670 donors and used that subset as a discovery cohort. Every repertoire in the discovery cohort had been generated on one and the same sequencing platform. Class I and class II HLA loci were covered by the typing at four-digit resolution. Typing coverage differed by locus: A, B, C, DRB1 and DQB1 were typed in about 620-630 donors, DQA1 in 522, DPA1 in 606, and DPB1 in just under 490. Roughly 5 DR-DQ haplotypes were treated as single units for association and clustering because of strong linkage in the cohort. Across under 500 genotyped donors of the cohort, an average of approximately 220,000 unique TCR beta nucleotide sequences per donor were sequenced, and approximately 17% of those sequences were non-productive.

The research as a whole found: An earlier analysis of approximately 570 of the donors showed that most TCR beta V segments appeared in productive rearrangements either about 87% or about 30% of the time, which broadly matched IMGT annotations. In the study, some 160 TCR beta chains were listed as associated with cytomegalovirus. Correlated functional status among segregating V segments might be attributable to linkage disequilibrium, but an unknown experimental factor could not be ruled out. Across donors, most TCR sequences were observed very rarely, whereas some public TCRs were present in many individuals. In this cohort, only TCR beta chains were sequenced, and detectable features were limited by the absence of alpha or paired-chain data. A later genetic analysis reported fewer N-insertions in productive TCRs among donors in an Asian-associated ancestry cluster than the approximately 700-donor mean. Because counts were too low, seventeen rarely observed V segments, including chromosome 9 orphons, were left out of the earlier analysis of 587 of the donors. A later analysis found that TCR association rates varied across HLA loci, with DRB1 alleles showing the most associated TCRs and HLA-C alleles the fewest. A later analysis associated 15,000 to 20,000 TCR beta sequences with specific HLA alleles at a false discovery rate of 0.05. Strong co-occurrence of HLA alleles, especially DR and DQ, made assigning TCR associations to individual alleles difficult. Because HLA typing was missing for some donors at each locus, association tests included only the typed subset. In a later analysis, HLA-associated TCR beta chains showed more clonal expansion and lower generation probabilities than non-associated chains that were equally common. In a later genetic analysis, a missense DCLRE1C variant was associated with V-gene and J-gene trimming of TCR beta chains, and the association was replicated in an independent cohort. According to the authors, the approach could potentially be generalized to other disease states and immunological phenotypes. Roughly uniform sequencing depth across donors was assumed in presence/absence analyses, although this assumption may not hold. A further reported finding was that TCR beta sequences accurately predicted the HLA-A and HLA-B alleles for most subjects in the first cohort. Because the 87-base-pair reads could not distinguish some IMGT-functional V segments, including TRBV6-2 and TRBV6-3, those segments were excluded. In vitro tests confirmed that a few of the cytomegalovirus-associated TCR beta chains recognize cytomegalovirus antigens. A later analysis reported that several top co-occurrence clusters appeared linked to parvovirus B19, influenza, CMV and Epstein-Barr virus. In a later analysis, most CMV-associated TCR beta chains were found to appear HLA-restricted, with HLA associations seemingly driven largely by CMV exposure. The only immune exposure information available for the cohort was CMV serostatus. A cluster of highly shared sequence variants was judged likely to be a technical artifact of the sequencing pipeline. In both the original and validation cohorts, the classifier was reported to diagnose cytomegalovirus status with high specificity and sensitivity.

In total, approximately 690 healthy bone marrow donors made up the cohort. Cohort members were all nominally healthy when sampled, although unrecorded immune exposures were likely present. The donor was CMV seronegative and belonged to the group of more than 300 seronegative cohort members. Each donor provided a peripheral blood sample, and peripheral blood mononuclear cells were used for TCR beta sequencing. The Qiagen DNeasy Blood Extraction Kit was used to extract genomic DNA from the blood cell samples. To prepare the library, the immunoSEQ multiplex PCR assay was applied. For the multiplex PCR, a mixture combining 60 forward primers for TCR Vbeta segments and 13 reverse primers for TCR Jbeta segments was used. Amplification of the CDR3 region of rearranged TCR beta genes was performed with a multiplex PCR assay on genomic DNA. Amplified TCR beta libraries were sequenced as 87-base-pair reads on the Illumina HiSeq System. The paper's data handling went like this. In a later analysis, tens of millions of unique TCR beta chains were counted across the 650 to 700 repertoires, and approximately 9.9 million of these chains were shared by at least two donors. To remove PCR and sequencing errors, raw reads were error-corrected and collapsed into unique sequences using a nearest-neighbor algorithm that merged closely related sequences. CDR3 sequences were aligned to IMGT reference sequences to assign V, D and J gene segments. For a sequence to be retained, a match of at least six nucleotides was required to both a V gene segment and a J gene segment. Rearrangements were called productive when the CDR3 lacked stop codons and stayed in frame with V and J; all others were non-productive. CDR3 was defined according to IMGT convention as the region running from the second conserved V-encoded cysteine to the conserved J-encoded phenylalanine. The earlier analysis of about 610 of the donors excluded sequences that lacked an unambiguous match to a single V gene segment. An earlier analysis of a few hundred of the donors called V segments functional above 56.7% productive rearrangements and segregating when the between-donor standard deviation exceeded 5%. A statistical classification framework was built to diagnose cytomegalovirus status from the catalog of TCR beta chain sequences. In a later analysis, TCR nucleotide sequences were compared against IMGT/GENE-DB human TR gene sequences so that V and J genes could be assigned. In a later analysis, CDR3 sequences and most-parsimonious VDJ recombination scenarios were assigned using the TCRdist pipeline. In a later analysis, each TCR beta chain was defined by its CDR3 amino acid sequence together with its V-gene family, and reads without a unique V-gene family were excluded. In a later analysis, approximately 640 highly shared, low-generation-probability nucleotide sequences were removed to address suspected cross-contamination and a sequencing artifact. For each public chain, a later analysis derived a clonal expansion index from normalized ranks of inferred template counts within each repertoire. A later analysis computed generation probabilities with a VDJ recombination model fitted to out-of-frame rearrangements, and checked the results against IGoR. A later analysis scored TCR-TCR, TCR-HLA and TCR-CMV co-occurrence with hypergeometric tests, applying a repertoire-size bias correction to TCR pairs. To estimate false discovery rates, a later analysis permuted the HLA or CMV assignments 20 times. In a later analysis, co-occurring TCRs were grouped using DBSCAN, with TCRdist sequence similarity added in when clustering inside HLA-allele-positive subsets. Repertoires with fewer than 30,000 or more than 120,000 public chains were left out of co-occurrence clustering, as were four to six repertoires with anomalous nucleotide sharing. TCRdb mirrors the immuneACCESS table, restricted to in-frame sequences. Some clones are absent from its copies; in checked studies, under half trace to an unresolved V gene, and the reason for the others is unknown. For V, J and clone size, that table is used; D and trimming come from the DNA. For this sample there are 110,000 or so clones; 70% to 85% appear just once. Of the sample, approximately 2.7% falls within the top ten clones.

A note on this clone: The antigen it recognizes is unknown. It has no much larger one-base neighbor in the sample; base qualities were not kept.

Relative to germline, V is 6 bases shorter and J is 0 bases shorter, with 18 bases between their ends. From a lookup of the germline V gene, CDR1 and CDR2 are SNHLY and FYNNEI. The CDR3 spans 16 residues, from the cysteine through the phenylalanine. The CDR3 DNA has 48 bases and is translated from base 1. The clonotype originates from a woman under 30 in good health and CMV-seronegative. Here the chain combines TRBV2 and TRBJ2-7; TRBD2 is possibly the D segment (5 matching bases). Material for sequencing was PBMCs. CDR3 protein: CASSFIGKTTSYEQYF. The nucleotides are TGTGCCAGCAGCTTCATCGGGAAAACCACCTCCTACGAGCAGTACTTC.